These 5 T cell receptor beta chains were all obtained from the same sample, sequenced in a study of blood T cell repertoires in COVID-19. Sequenced by immunoSEQ multiplex PCR; TCRdb stores in-frame clones only, minus some. The profile shows under 350,000 clones, 75% to 90% of them singletons. The sequenced sample was PBMCs or T cells enriched from blood (not recorded which). These receptors all stem from a woman in her 40s who had recovered from COVID-19.

The table lists this clone with many counts. This chain connects TRBV7-3 to TRBJ2-3, with D possibly being TRBD1 (5 bases). The CDR3 runs to 13 residues. Germline V gene lookup returns CDR1 SGHTA and CDR2 FQGTGA. V was trimmed by 4 bases and J by 4 bases, leaving 9 bases between them. The CDR3 DNA follows: TGTGCCAGCAGCTACCAGGGTGCAGATACGCAGTATTTT. It is translated as CASSYQGADTQYF.

The rearrangement joins TRBV7-2 to TRBJ1-1; unclear D gene. Looked up from germline, CDR1 is SGHTA and CDR2 is FQGNSA. Trimming pared 5 bases from V and 1 base from J, leaving 14 bases between. The CDR3 runs 15 residues. CDR3 sequence: CASSQFLGRNTEAFF. CDR3 bases: TGTGCCAGCAGCCAATTTCTGGGCCGGAACACTGAAGCTTTCTTT. The variable domain in full, completed from reference TRBV7-2 and TRBJ1-1, reads GAGVSQSPSNKVTEKGKDVELRCDPISGHTALYWYRQSLGQGLEFLIYFQGNSAPDKSGLPSDRFSAERTGGSVSTLTIQRTQQEDSAVYLCASSQFLGRNTEAFFGQGTRLTVV.

This chain uses TRBV4-1 with TRBJ1-1, with 7 bases aligning to TRBD1. The CDR3 covers 18 residues. V dropped 4 bases and J dropped 0; count of bases not matched to a gene: 14. Germline V CDR1 and CDR2: MGHRA, YSYEKL. CDR3 in amino acids: CASSRSVTGAGMNTEAFF. In DNA, the CDR3 is TGCGCCAGCAGCCGTAGCGTCACAGGGGCCGGTATGAACACTGAAGCTTTCTTT.

V usage is TRBV4-3 and J usage is TRBJ1-1, with a tentative D call TRBD1 (5 bases). Between the trimmed V and J ends, which lost 0 bases and 1 base, there was a span of 12 bases. This CDR3 region has 16 residues. Germline V gives CDR1 LGHNA, CDR2 YSLEER. The CDR3 sequence: CASSQEPPDRNTEAFF. In DNA form, the CDR3 reads TGCGCCAGCAGCCAAGAACCCCCTGACAGGAACACTGAAGCTTTCTTT.

This clone appeared many times. The same CDR3 can be traced to other DNA sequences in this sample. DNA for the CDR3: TGCAGCGTCATGGGGGGGGCGGGCAGCAATCAGCCCCAGCATTTT. Its translation: CSVMGGAGSNQPQHF. The rearrangement joins TRBV29-1 to TRBJ1-5, with D tentatively TRBD1 (6 bases). The germline V gene has CDR1 SQVTM and CDR2 ANQGSEA. The CDR3 covers 15 residues. Trimming took off 6 bases at V and 1 base at J, with 16 bases between the two ends.